These 11 T cell receptor beta chains were all obtained from the same sample, sequenced in a study of shared clonotypes between healthy human individuals. TCRdb's table, derived via immunoSEQ multiplex PCR, lists solely in-frame clones and lacks some. The sample consists of about 2.4 million clones, around 94% of them appearing once. The sample comprised naive CD4+ T cells sorted from blood. The subset here: CD45RA+ positively selected. The receptors come from a man younger than 30 in good health.

The chain is built from TRBV9 and TRBJ2-7, with 7 bases matching TRBD2. The CDR3 is made up of 11 amino acids. In germline, CDR1 is SGDLS, CDR2 YYNGEE. J was trimmed by 4 bases and V by 7 bases; bases with no gene match: 2. This chain's CDR3 is CASAGEYEQYF. CDR3 DNA: TGTGCCAGCGCGGGGGAATACGAGCAGTACTTC.

About this clone itself: Distinct nucleotide sequences in the sample also encode this CDR3. The V and J genes are TRBV5-1 and TRBJ2-5; 7 bases are a match to TRBD1. The CDR3 covers 14 residues. The V gene end was trimmed by 4 bases and the J gene end by 1 base; junction bases not matched to a gene: 4. CDR1 and CDR2 from the germline V gene are SGHRS and YFSETQ. The CDR3 loop reads CASSAGTAQETQYF. CDR3 DNA sequence: TGCGCCAGCAGCGCCGGGACAGCCCAAGAGACCCAGTACTTC.

The chain employs TRBV11-2 and TRBJ2-1; D is unclear. The CDR3 is made up of 13 amino acids. V lost 7 bases and J lost 8, with 15 bases in between. Germline V gene lookup returns CDR1 SGHAT and CDR2 FQNNGV. The CDR3 DNA is TGTGCCAGCATCGAAACCTCGGGCGATGAGCAGTTCTTC. Protein sequence: CASIETSGDEQFF. Supplemented by reference TRBV11-2 and TRBJ2-1, the full variable domain reads EAGVAQSPRYKIIEKRQSVAFWCNPISGHATLYWYQQILGQGPKLLIQFQNNGVVDDSQLPKDRFSAERLKGVDSTLKIQPAKLEDSAVYLCASIETSGDEQFFGPGTRLTVL.

This clone was recorded only once. The chain couples TRBV5-8 to TRBJ1-1; D unresolved. Germline lookup yields CDR1 SGHTS and CDR2 YDEGEE. The CDR3 has 14 amino acids. Trimming took 0 bases from V and 1 from J, leaving 7 bases between them. This chain's CDR3 is CASSLGSSNTEAFF. The CDR3 nucleotides read TGTGCCAGCAGCTTGGGCTCCTCGAACACTGAAGCTTTCTTT.

This clone was seen a single time. The chain joins TRBV19 to TRBJ1-6; D is unresolved. V lost 1 base to trimming and J lost 0 bases, with 10 bases between them. The CDR3 runs to 17 residues. In germline, CDR1 is LNHDA, CDR2 SQIVND (reference sequence). CDR3 residues: CASSIVGTSSYNSPLHF. The CDR3 DNA follows: TGTGCCAGTAGTATAGTAGGTACAAGCTCCTATAATTCACCCCTCCACTTT.

V gene TRBV5-1 combines with J gene TRBJ1-5, with no clear D. The V gene's germline CDR1 is SGHRS and CDR2 YFSETQ. The CDR3 loop spans 14 amino acids. Trimming cost V 0 bases and J 10 bases, with 14 bases left between them. The CDR3 bases are TGCGCCAGCAGCTTGGACAGTCTCAGGTCACCCCAGCATTTT. The encoded protein is CASSLDSLRSPQHF.

The genes are TRBV9 and TRBJ1-1, with D perhaps matching TRBD1 (5 bases). This CDR3 region has 15 residues. Germline V gene sequence: CDR1 SGDLS, CDR2 YYNGEE. V was cut by 4 bases and J by 4 bases, with 17 bases left in between. This CDR3 reads CASSPNSGASTEAFF. The CDR3 nucleotides read TGTGCCAGCAGCCCGAACAGTGGGGCATCCACTGAAGCTTTCTTT.

The chain uses TRBV7-9 and TRBJ2-3, with TRBD2 as a possible D gene (7 bases). CDR3 length: 17 amino acids. V shed 4 bases and J shed 5 bases, with 22 bases lying between them. In germline, CDR1 is SEHNR, CDR2 FQNEAQ (reference sequence). CDR3 loop: CASSSRGTGGRGDTQYF. CDR3 bases: TGTGCCAGCAGCTCCCGGGGAACGGGGGGCCGAGGAGATACGCAGTATTTT.

The chain joins TRBV19 to TRBJ2-1, with 10 bases that match TRBD1. With 3 bases clipped from V and 6 bases from J, the junction kept 8 bases outside the gene matches. The CDR3 is 16 amino acids. Germline V lookup: CDR1 LNHDA, CDR2 SQIVND (reference sequence). CDR3 nucleotides: TGTGCCAGTAGTATCCCCGGGACAGGGGATTTCAATGAGCAGTTCTTC. Translation: CASSIPGTGDFNEQFF.

This clone showed up just once. The chain links TRBV9 to TRBJ1-4; 8 nucleotides align to TRBD1. Per the germline V gene, CDR1 is SGDLS and CDR2 is YYNGEE. The CDR3 is 15 amino acids. The ends lost 3 bases at V and 8 bases at J; junction bases unmatched: 9. The CDR3 is CASSGTGGPNEKLFF. The DNA of the CDR3 is TGTGCCAGCAGCGGTACAGGGGGACCAAACGAAAAACTGTTTTTT.

The V call is TRBV5-6, the J call TRBJ2-7, with 12 bases matching TRBD1. The CDR3 extends over 14 amino acids. Germline lookup yields CDR1 SGHDT and CDR2 YYEEEE. After removal of 4 bases from V and 5 bases from J, the junction contained 4 bases not matched to a gene. CDR3 in DNA: TGTGCCAGCAGCCGGGACAGGGGGCGGGACGAGCAGTACTTC. The encoded protein is CASSRDRGRDEQYF.